Below, 14 T cell receptor beta chains from the same sample are listed, as sequenced in a study of blood T cells in healthy people across ages. It was with a sample-barcoded 5' primer and a J-beta primer mix that a second PCR of roughly 7 to 12 cycles was run. TCRdb reprocessed the 5' RACE reads via MiXCR and lists one record per CDR3 protein. The data hold under 2,000,000 distinct CDR3 sequences, with 40% to 55% observed a single time. The sequencing input was blood. These receptors were obtained from a middle-aged woman in good health.

The V call is TRBV5-1, the J call TRBJ2-5; 7 nucleotides line up with TRBD1. The CDR3 is made up of 15 amino acids. The V segment lost 0 bases and the J segment 4 bases; nucleotides outside the gene matches: 6. The germline V gene encodes CDR1 SGHRS and CDR2 YFSETQ. In DNA form, the CDR3 reads TGCGCCAGCAGCTTGGGGCAGCACAGGGGAGAGACCCAGTACTTC. This codes for CASSLGQHRGETQYF.

The V call is TRBV11-2, the J call TRBJ1-1; D not resolved. Germline CDR1 reads SGHAT; CDR2 reads FQNNGV. This CDR3 has 14 residues. Trimming left V 5 bases short and J 1 base short, with 11 bases between. The CDR3 DNA sequence: TGTGCCAGCAGCGACAAGCGTGGGAACACTGAAGCTTTCTTT. It is translated as CASSDKRGNTEAFF.

This sequence joins TRBV6-2 or TRBV6-3 and TRBJ2-7; 7 nucleotides line up with TRBD2. The germline V gene has CDR1 MNHEY and CDR2 SVGEGT. The CDR3 is made up of 14 amino acids. The V and J ends lost 8 bases and 3 bases, in that order; junction bases with no gene match: 10. CDR3 DNA sequence: TGTGCCAGCCTACCGGGACTATCAATCTACGAGCAGTACTTC. Protein: CASLPGLSIYEQYF.

This clonotype was recorded a few times. This sequence joins TRBV5-6 and TRBJ2-7; D possibly corresponds to TRBD1 (6 bases). Trimming removed 4 bases at V and 2 bases at J, with 16 bases between. The CDR3 has 15 amino acids. CDR1 and CDR2 from the germline V gene are SGHDT and YYEEEE. CDR3 in DNA: TGTGCCAGCAGCCCTCCAGGGGCACGCGCCTACGAGCAGTACTTC. Its protein is CASSPPGARAYEQYF.

V is TRBV7-9 and J is TRBJ2-3; D not resolved. The CDR3 has 14 residues. The V gene lost 7 bases and the J gene lost 5 bases, with 16 bases spanning the gap. The V gene's germline CDR1 is SEHNR and CDR2 FQNEAQ (reference sequence). DNA of the CDR3: TGTGCCAGCACCCTGGGCGTCGTTGAAGATACGCAGTATTTT. Protein: CASTLGVVEDTQYF.

The chain couples TRBV7-9 to TRBJ1-5; D possibly corresponds to TRBD1 (5 bases). In germline, CDR1 is SEHNR, CDR2 FQNEAQ (reference sequence). V was clipped by 3 bases and J by 2 bases, with 14 bases between them. CDR3 size: 16 residues. The CDR3 here is CASSFSGRDGNQPQHF. The CDR3 region has the DNA TGTGCCAGCAGCTTCAGCGGCAGGGATGGCAATCAGCCCCAGCATTTT.

The V and J genes are TRBV12-3 or TRBV12-4 and TRBJ2-5; the match to TRBD2 covers 8 bases. The CDR3 totals 16 residues. V was pared by 6 bases and J by 11 bases, with 20 bases of the junction left unmatched. The CDR3 loop reads CASSSTGGRWDNEQYF. CDR3 DNA: TGTGCCAGCAGCTCCACGGGGGGGCGGTGGGACAATGAGCAGTACTTC.

The chain employs TRBV20-1 and TRBJ2-7; 9 bases line up with TRBD2. The J segment lost 2 bases and the V segment lost 6 bases, leaving 11 bases of the junction unmatched. CDR3 length equals 15 residues. CDR1 is DFQATT, CDR2 SNEGSKA, per germline (reference sequence). The DNA for the CDR3 is TGCAGTGCCCGAAGGGCTAGCGGGACCCCCTACGAGCAGTACTTC. Translating gives CSARRASGTPYEQYF.

The chain has TRBV7-2 and TRBJ2-1; 10 bases line up with TRBD2. The CDR3 is 16 residues long. After removal of 3 bases from V and 7 bases from J, the junction contained 9 bases not matched to a gene. Germline-derived CDR1 and CDR2 are SGHTA and FQGNSA. For the CDR3, the DNA is TGTGCCAGCAGCTTTGGGGCTAGCGGGGGTAGAAATGAGCAGTTCTTC. It codes for CASSFGASGGRNEQFF.

This clonotype has only a few counts. This chain joins TRBV11-1 and TRBJ1-5, with D tentatively TRBD1 (5 bases). Between the trimmed V and J ends, which lost 7 bases and 0 bases, there was a span of 34 bases. CDR1 is SGHAT and CDR2 is FQDESV in the germline V gene (reference sequence). The CDR3 runs to 22 residues. CDR3 residues: CASTTEIPRGTDNVYSNQPQHF. The CDR3 nucleotides are TGTGCCAGCACGACCGAAATCCCCAGAGGGACGGATAATGTTTATAGCAATCAGCCCCAGCATTTT.

This chain joins TRBV6-5 and TRBJ1-5; TRBD1 might be the D (5 bases). There are 13 residues in the CDR3. Trimming removed 5 bases at V and 4 bases at J, with 9 bases between. CDR1 is MNHEY and CDR2 is SVGAGI in the germline V gene. DNA of the CDR3: TGTGCCAGCAGTATTGCAGGGAATCAGCCCCAGCATTTT. Translating it yields CASSIAGNQPQHF.

The chain couples TRBV27 to TRBJ2-1, with 7 bases fitting TRBD2. Looked up from germline, CDR1 is MNHEY and CDR2 is SMNVEV (reference sequence). V gave up 2 bases and J gave up 8 bases; unmatched junction bases: 9. CDR3 length equals 15 residues. The CDR3 DNA is TGTGCCAGCAGTTTAATTGGGGCCCGGGGGGATGAGCAGTTCTTC. Residues: CASSLIGARGDEQFF.

In regard to this clonotype: A read error may explain this, as a much larger clone is one base away. This chain joins TRBV29-1 and TRBJ2-1, with 9 bases identical to TRBD2. TRBJ2-7 matches the DNA end more closely, so the J call is doubtful. Looked up from germline, CDR1 is SQVTM and CDR2 is ANQGSEA. This CDR3 region has 16 residues. The CDR3 bases are TGCAGCGTTGAAGGCGCTAGCGGGGAGGAGTACAATGAGCAGTACTTC. Its translation is CSVEGASGEEYNEQYF.

The CDR3 DNA reads as TGTGCCAGCAGTTTCAAGAGCACAGATACGCAGTATTTT. Its translation is CASSFKSTDTQYF. This chain connects TRBV27 to TRBJ2-3; D not resolved. The CDR3 totals 13 residues. V lost 3 bases and J 0 bases, leaving 4 bases between the germline ends. CDR1 is MNHEY and CDR2 is SMNVEV in the germline V gene (reference sequence).